Sequencing of this TCR beta chain was carried out in a study of Graves' ophthalmopathy and Graves' hyperthyroidism. Turning to the study itself: Peripheral blood was gathered at first diagnosis, ahead of any treatment whatsoever.

Beta-chain TCR CDR3 regions were amplified from RNA transcripts. RT-PCR with HTBI primers came first, then second-round multiplex PCR. TCRdb processed the multiplex PCR reads anew with MiXCR; each CDR3 protein has one entry. The table records fewer than 650,000 distinct CDR3 sequences, 22% of them present only once. By definition, stable hyperthyroidism involved no ophthalmopathy within 18 months of follow-up. Aged 18 to 65, hyperthyroidism patients had been newly diagnosed, with under 2 months' duration. The authors diagnosed from clinical symptoms, serum thyroxine, TRAb, thyroid ultrasound and orbital computed tomography. With 2 bases removed from V and 0 bases from J, the gap between germline ends came to 10 bases. Germline V gene lookup returns CDR1 MNHEY and CDR2 SVGAGI. The CDR3 sequence is 15 residues long.

The sequence came from a woman aged 18-29 years with stable Graves' hyperthyroidism. Some clones in this sample may be carry-over from other donors' samples. The source material was peripheral blood. The genes are TRBV6-5 and TRBJ1-1, with D uncertain. CDR3 protein: CASSYRQTMNTEAFF. DNA for the CDR3: TGTGCCAGCAGTTACCGACAAACCATGAACACTGAAGCTTTCTTT.